Presented here are 21 T cell receptor beta chains from one specimen sequenced in a study of T cell responses to AZD1222 COVID-19 vaccine. Some clones are missing from TCRdb's copy, which holds only in-frame ones; the method was immunoSEQ multiplex PCR. The data show around 200,000 clones, with 70% to 90% seen just once and more than 25% held by the top ten. The sample here was peripheral blood, taken 28 days after the second AZD1222 dose. Every receptor here comes from an adult who received the AZD1222 COVID-19 vaccine.

The rearrangement uses TRBV6-2 or TRBV6-3 and TRBJ2-7; unclear D gene. The CDR3 totals 12 residues. Between the trimmed V and J ends, which lost 0 bases and 4 bases, there was a span of 4 bases. Germline V CDR1 and CDR2: MNHEY, SVGEGT. The CDR3 sequence: CASSYSFYEQYF. In DNA, the CDR3 is TGTGCCAGCAGTTACTCGTTTTACGAGCAGTACTTC.

The rearrangement links TRBV6-2 or TRBV6-3 to TRBJ2-7, with D perhaps being TRBD1 or TRBD2 (5 bases each). The CDR3 is made up of 15 amino acids. The V and J ends lost 2 bases and 3 bases respectively, with 14 bases between them. CDR1 and CDR2 from the germline V gene are MNHEY and SVGEGT. The chain's CDR3 is CASSYLGLGDYEQYF. In DNA form, the CDR3 reads TGTGCCAGCAGTTACCTCGGGTTGGGGGACTACGAGCAGTACTTC.

This chain joins TRBV4-2 and TRBJ1-4; 12 positions match TRBD1. There are 15 residues in the CDR3. The germline gives CDR1 LGHNA, CDR2 YNFKEQ. V was clipped by 5 bases and J by 7 bases; unmatched bases: 5. The CDR3 region has the DNA TGTGCCAGCAGCGCCCGGGACAGGGGGCTTGAAAAACTGTTTTTT. As protein: CASSARDRGLEKLFF.

The chain has TRBV2 and TRBJ2-1, with 9 bases matching TRBD2. With 6 bases clipped from V and 6 bases from J, the junction kept 6 bases outside the gene matches. CDR1 and CDR2 from the germline V gene are SNHLY and FYNNEI. The CDR3 length is 14 residues. The CDR3 nucleotides are TGTGCCAGCAGCCTGCGGGAGGGCTCCAATGAGCAGTTCTTC. Protein sequence: CASSLREGSNEQFF.

This chain connects TRBV7-2 to TRBJ2-1, with D possibly being TRBD2 (5 bases). Germline-derived CDR1 and CDR2 are SGHTA and FQGNSA. V gave up 5 bases and J gave up 7 bases, with 12 bases separating them. The CDR3 length is 13 residues. The CDR3 loop reads CASSTRRGNEQFF. The CDR3 DNA reads TGTGCCAGCAGCACAAGACGCGGGAATGAGCAGTTCTTC.

The V and J genes are TRBV6-5 and TRBJ1-1, with 7 bases fitting TRBD1. This CDR3 is built from 12 residues. Germline assignment: CDR1 MNHEY and CDR2 SVGAGI. J was trimmed by 8 bases and V by 6 bases; bases with no gene match: 6. In nucleotides, the CDR3 is TGTGCCAGCAGCCACAGGGGTATGGAAGCTTTCTTT. Translated: CASSHRGMEAFF.

The V gene is TRBV7-2, the J gene TRBJ2-7, with D possibly being TRBD1 or TRBD2 (5 bases each). The CDR3 extends over 14 amino acids. Looked up from germline, CDR1 is SGHTA and CDR2 is FQGNSA. Trimming stripped 3 bases from V and 6 bases from J, with 15 bases between. In nucleotides, the CDR3 is TGTGCCAGCAGCTTTAGGTGGGGGAATGGCGAGCAGTACTTC. Its protein product is CASSFRWGNGEQYF.

This chain joins TRBV9 and TRBJ2-7; D is perhaps TRBD1 or TRBD2 (5 bases each). The V end lost 4 bases, the J end lost 6 bases, and 20 bases lay between the germline ends. Germline CDR1 SGDLS, CDR2 YYNGEE. The CDR3 has 15 amino acids. The CDR3 bases are TGTGCCAGCAGCCCTTCCGGGACCCTTATCTCCGAGCAGTACTTC. It specifies CASSPSGTLISEQYF.

The chain recombines TRBV29-1 with TRBJ2-1; possible D gene TRBD1, 5 bases. Germline V gene sequence: CDR1 SQVTM, CDR2 ANQGSEA. The ends were cut back, 0 bases at V and 2 bases at J, with 8 bases in the middle. This CDR3 is 14 amino acids long. The CDR3 loop is CSVEESGPYNEQFF. The DNA for the CDR3 is TGCAGCGTTGAAGAGTCAGGGCCCTACAATGAGCAGTTCTTC.

The chain combines TRBV5-1 with TRBJ2-7; 9 bases agree with TRBD2. The germline V gene encodes CDR1 SGHRS and CDR2 YFSETQ. V was pared by 6 bases and J by 5 bases, with 15 bases of the junction left unmatched. The CDR3 sequence is 16 residues long. The CDR3 reads CASTPWGREGTDEQYF. In DNA form, the CDR3 reads TGCGCCAGCACCCCCTGGGGGCGGGAGGGAACGGACGAGCAGTACTTC.

The gene calls are TRBV6-2 or TRBV6-3 and TRBJ2-5, with a tentative D call TRBD2 (6 bases). The length of the CDR3 is 17 residues. Trimming removed 0 bases from V and 4 bases from J, with 18 bases in between. Germline V gene data show CDR1 as MNHEY and CDR2 as SVGEGT. The CDR3 here is CASSYSGDSPTLETQYF. The CDR3 DNA sequence: TGTGCCAGCAGTTACTCGGGGGACTCGCCAACCTTAGAGACCCAGTACTTC.

The chain uses TRBV7-9 and TRBJ1-2, with D possibly matching TRBD1 (5 bases). V lost 3 bases and J lost 6, with 23 bases in between. The V gene's germline CDR1 is SEHNR and CDR2 FQNEAQ (reference sequence). The CDR3 loop spans 17 amino acids. The CDR3: CASSLGGTGAAIHGYTF. CDR3 in DNA: TGTGCCAGCAGCTTGGGGGGGACTGGCGCTGCGATCCATGGCTACACCTTC. The variable domain in full, with the rest retrieved from reference TRBV7-9 and TRBJ1-2, is DTGVSQNPRHKITKRGQNVTFRCDPISEHNRLYWYRQTLGQGPEFLTYFQNEAQLEKSRLLSDRFSAERPKGSFSTLEIQRTEQGDSAMYLCASSLGGTGAAIHGYTFGSGTRLTVV.

This clone was detected once. The chain uses TRBV28 and TRBJ1-3; D is undetermined. Germline assignment: CDR1 MDHEN and CDR2 SYDVKM. The CDR3 covers 11 residues. Trimming took off 3 bases at V and 6 bases at J, with 3 bases between the two ends. CDR3 sequence: CASSLLNTIYF. The CDR3 region has the DNA TGTGCCAGCAGTTTGCTAAACACCATATATTTT.

V is TRBV7-8 and J is TRBJ1-4; D is uncertain. The CDR3 has 15 residues. Trimming stripped 5 bases from V and 2 bases from J, with 12 bases between. In germline, CDR1 is SGHVS, CDR2 FQNEAQ. CDR3 loop: CASSPNGRTNEKLFF. The CDR3 region has the DNA TGTGCCAGCAGCCCTAACGGGAGGACTAATGAAAAACTGTTTTTT.

The rearrangement links TRBV24-1 to TRBJ1-2, with 10 bases lining up with TRBD1. Germline-derived CDR1 and CDR2 are KGHDR and SFDVKD. The CDR3 has 16 residues. The V segment lost 4 bases and the J segment 6 bases; nucleotides outside the gene matches: 10. CDR3 in DNA: TGTGCCACCAGTGACGGAACCGGGACAGGGGATCATGGCTACACCTTC. Translated: CATSDGTGTGDHGYTF.

This chain connects TRBV7-2 to TRBJ2-5, with D possibly TRBD2 on 5 matching bases. The CDR3 contains 13 residues. CDR1 SGHTA and CDR2 FQGNSA come from the germline V gene. V lost 7 bases and J 5 bases, leaving 14 bases between the germline ends. The CDR3 here is CASTGVTGETQYF. The CDR3 DNA follows: TGTGCCAGCACCGGGGTCACTGGGGAGACCCAGTACTTC.

This clone was found once. The J gene is TRBJ1-5, the V gene TRBV9, with TRBD1 as a possible D gene (6 bases). V lost 3 bases and J 1 base, leaving 11 bases between the germline ends. There are 15 residues in the CDR3. Germline V lookup: CDR1 SGDLS, CDR2 YYNGEE. The CDR3 is CASSGGGQSNQPQHF. The CDR3 bases are TGTGCCAGCAGCGGGGGTGGACAGAGCAATCAGCCCCAGCATTTT.

The rearrangement uses TRBV2 and TRBJ1-6; D uncertain. Germline loops: CDR1 SNHLY, CDR2 FYNNEI. The ends were cut back, 6 bases at V and 7 bases at J, with 16 bases in the middle. This CDR3 is built from 15 residues. CDR3: CASSGVGVANSPLHF. In nucleotides, the CDR3 is TGTGCCAGCAGCGGGGTCGGGGTGGCGAATTCACCCCTCCACTTT.

The CDR3 DNA reads TGTGCCAGCAGTGACTACAGGTATAATGAAAAACTGTTTTTT. Amino acids: CASSDYRYNEKLFF. V usage is TRBV6-1 and J usage is TRBJ1-4; weak D call: TRBD1 (5 bases). Trimming took 3 bases from V and 4 from J, leaving 9 bases between them. The CDR3 has 14 residues. CDR1 MNHNS and CDR2 SASEGT come from the germline V gene.

J is TRBJ1-5 and V is TRBV28, with TRBD1 identical over 7 bases. The germline CDR1 and CDR2 sequences are MDHEN and SYDVKM. Trimming at V came to 2 bases and at J to 11 bases, leaving 12 bases not matched to a gene. The CDR3 has 15 residues. The CDR3 here is CASSLDPGGGTAQHF. DNA for the CDR3: TGTGCCAGCAGTTTAGACCCTGGGGGAGGGACAGCCCAGCATTTT.

V and J are TRBV6-5 and TRBJ2-7; tentative D call: TRBD2 (5 bases). V was pared by 6 bases and J by 4 bases, with 13 bases between. This CDR3 comprises 13 residues. Germline loops: CDR1 MNHEY, CDR2 SVGAGI. The CDR3 DNA follows: TGTGCCAGCAGCTTCCTCGGAGGTTACGAGCAGTACTTC. It is translated as CASSFLGGYEQYF.